This T cell receptor beta chain was retrieved from a study of Graves' ophthalmopathy and Graves' hyperthyroidism. Additional autoimmune diseases, uncontrolled infections, pregnancy or lactation disqualified patients. Clinical symptoms, serum thyroxine, TRAb, thyroid ultrasound and orbital computed tomography were relied on for diagnosis. Amplification targeted the TCR beta CDR3 regions, with RNA transcripts as the source material. First-round RT-PCR employed HTBI primers, with a second-round multiplex PCR after it. TCRdb re-called the multiplex PCR reads with MiXCR, one entry per CDR3 protein. This table has some 380,000 distinct CDR3 sequences, approximately 15% appearing once. This clonotype was seen at least ten times. The CDR3 covers 14 residues. V was trimmed by 4 bases and J by 5 bases, leaving 14 bases between them. Germline V lookup: CDR1 SNHLY, CDR2 FYNNEI.

This TCR came from a woman in her late teens or twenties with stable Graves' hyperthyroidism. Sequencing used peripheral blood. This chain connects TRBV2 to TRBJ2-5; D call uncertain. The CDR3 DNA reads as TGTGCCAGCAGTGTTTTGGGAAGGAAGGAGACCCAGTACTTC. This gives the protein CASSVLGRKETQYF. The full variable domain, with the rest looked up from reference TRBV2 and TRBJ2-5, is EPEVTQTPSHQVTQMGQEVILRCVPISNHLYFYWYRQILGQKVEFLVSFYNNEISEKSEIFDDQFSVERPDGSNFTLKIRSTKLEDSAMYFCASSVLGRKETQYFGPGTRLLVL.